A selection of T cell receptor beta chains follows, all from one sample in a study of blood T cell repertoires in COVID-19. Some clones are missing from TCRdb's copy, which holds only in-frame ones; the method was immunoSEQ multiplex PCR. The repertoire holds 30,000 to 35,000 clones, with over 75% as singletons. Sequencing used peripheral blood. The receptor source for this set is an elderly man with active COVID-19. Both conserved end residues are part of each CDR3. The D gene is left open where the match is weak. Clone size is given for some rows only: seen once, a few or many times, or a class if the clone is expanded.

cdr3_aa cdr3_nt d_call j_call v_call clone_size
CASSWGQSNTEAFF TGTGCCAGCAGCTGGGGACAGTCGAACACTGAAGCTTTCTTT TRBD1 TRBJ1-1 TRBV7-9 NA
CAISPGQGQETQYF TGTGCCATCAGTCCAGGGCAGGGGCAAGAGACCCAGTACTTC NA TRBJ2-5 TRBV10-3 NA
CASSPGGRVYGYTF TGTGCCAGCAGCCCCGGGGGGCGCGTCTATGGCTACACCTTC NA TRBJ1-2 TRBV5-4 NA
CASSLSDQETQYF TGTGCCAGCAGCCTCAGTGATCAAGAGACCCAGTACTTC NA TRBJ2-5 TRBV7-6 NA
CASSGQGRTDTQYF TGTGCCAGCAGCGGACAGGGGAGAACAGATACGCAGTATTTT TRBD1 TRBJ2-3 TRBV16 NA
CASSAGTSGGAINEQFF TGTGCCAGCAGCGCGGGGACTAGCGGGGGGGCGATCAATGAGCAGTTCTTC TRBD2 TRBJ2-1 TRBV9 NA
CASSFEIRQPQHF TGTGCCAGCAGTTTTGAGATCAGGCAGCCCCAGCATTTT NA TRBJ1-5 TRBV12-3/TRBV12-4 NA
CAISELAGATGELFF TGTGCCATCAGTGAACTAGCGGGGGCTACCGGGGAGCTGTTTTTT TRBD2 TRBJ2-2 TRBV10-3 NA
CASSLLAGVRETQYF TGTGCCAGCAGCTTACTAGCGGGAGTACGGGAGACCCAGTACTTC TRBD2 TRBJ2-5 TRBV11-2 NA
CASSQAGGLAGAGDTQYF TGCGCCAGCAGCCAAGCGGGGGGACTAGCGGGGGCGGGAGATACGCAGTATTTT TRBD2 TRBJ2-3 TRBV4-1 once
CASSLGSLEKKVYGYTF TGCGCCAGCAGCTTGGGGAGTTTAGAGAAAAAGGTCTATGGCTACACCTTC NA TRBJ1-2 TRBV5-1 NA
CASSQQGLGDTEAFF TGCGCCAGCAGCCAACAGGGACTAGGGGACACTGAAGCTTTCTTT NA TRBJ1-1 TRBV4-1 NA
CASRPSMGGQDYGYTF TGTGCCAGCAGACCCTCCATGGGGGGGCAGGACTATGGCTACACCTTC NA TRBJ1-2 TRBV5-5 NA
CASSVDVGALYEQYF TGTGCCAGCAGCGTAGATGTAGGGGCCTTATACGAGCAGTACTTC NA TRBJ2-7 TRBV9 NA
CASSGDRGETQYF TGTGCCAGCAGCGGCGACAGGGGAGAGACCCAGTACTTC TRBD1 TRBJ2-5 TRBV7-8 NA
CASRQGHNEQFF TGTGCCAGCAGACAGGGACACAATGAGCAGTTCTTC NA TRBJ2-1 TRBV28 NA
CASNPTGVNTGELFF TGTGCCAGTAACCCAACCGGGGTAAACACCGGGGAGCTGTTTTTT NA TRBJ2-2 TRBV19 NA
CASSQGAVARNYGYTF TGCGCCAGCAGCCAAGGGGCCGTGGCCAGAAACTATGGCTACACCTTC NA TRBJ1-2 TRBV4-1 NA
CASSLTVAGGSNEQFF TGTGCCAGCAGCTTAACGGTAGCGGGGGGCTCGAATGAGCAGTTCTTC TRBD2 TRBJ2-1 TRBV7-3 NA
CASSYNGLNEKLFF TGTGCCAGCAGTTACAACGGGTTGAATGAAAAACTGTTTTTT NA TRBJ1-4 TRBV6-5 NA
CASSLQGAGGYTF TGTGCCAGCAGTCTGCAGGGGGCCGGGGGCTACACCTTC TRBD1 TRBJ1-2 TRBV12-3/TRBV12-4 NA
CASSQVGGSLSSYEQYF TGCGCCAGCAGCCAAGTTGGAGGAAGTCTCAGCTCCTACGAGCAGTACTTC NA TRBJ2-7 TRBV4-1 NA
CASSLAQGPLTGQSNEKLFF TGTGCCAGCAGCTTAGCCCAAGGTCCCCTGACAGGCCAAAGTAATGAAAAACTGTTTTTT NA TRBJ1-4 TRBV7-2 NA
CASSLERGGWNEQYF TGTGCCAGCAGCTTAGAACGGGGGGGCTGGAACGAGCAGTACTTC TRBD2 TRBJ2-7 TRBV5-4 NA
CASSDIRGADTQYF TGTGCCAGCAGTGATATCAGGGGGGCAGATACGCAGTATTTT NA TRBJ2-3 TRBV25-1 NA
CASTRLAGGPEQFF TGTGCCAGCACCCGACTAGCGGGGGGGCCTGAGCAGTTCTTC TRBD2 TRBJ2-1 TRBV27 NA
CASSPRLAGGETQYF TGTGCCAGCAGCCCCAGACTAGCGGGGGGGGAGACCCAGTACTTC TRBD2 TRBJ2-5 TRBV7-2 NA
CASTSRRGADTQYF TGTGCCAGCACCTCCCGCAGGGGGGCAGATACGCAGTATTTT NA TRBJ2-3 TRBV7-2 NA
CASSRSGSGANVLTF TGTGCCAGCAGCCGTTCCGGCTCTGGGGCCAACGTCCTGACTTTC NA TRBJ2-6 TRBV3-1/TRBV3-2 NA